Each of the 25 T cell receptor beta chains below was sequenced from the same sample in a study of blood T cell repertoires in COVID-19. Sequencing used immunoSEQ multiplex PCR; TCRdb keeps in-frame clones, though not all of them. The profile covers around 150,000 clones, with 70% to 90% appearing a single time and 4.5% to 7.5% taken by the ten largest. The sample consisted of PBMCs or T cells enriched from blood (not recorded which). These receptor sequences come from a man aged 40-49 years who had recovered from COVID-19.

The rearrangement uses TRBV13 and TRBJ1-2; unclear D gene. Germline V lookup: CDR1 PRHDT, CDR2 FYEKMQ (reference sequence). The CDR3 runs to 12 residues. V shed 2 bases and J shed 4 bases, with 5 bases lying between them. As DNA, the CDR3 is TGTGCCAGCAGCTTACTTTCCTATGGCTACACCTTC. It is translated as CASSLLSYGYTF.

This sequence joins TRBV27 and TRBJ2-5, with 13 nucleotides matching TRBD2. Trimming removed 3 bases from V and 2 bases from J; junction bases left unmatched: 6. Germline CDR1 MNHEY, CDR2 SMNVEV (reference sequence). The CDR3 has 17 residues. This CDR3 is CASSLGLTSGGQETQYF. The CDR3 DNA is TGTGCCAGCAGTTTGGGCTTGACTAGCGGGGGGCAAGAGACCCAGTACTTC.

This sequence joins TRBV14 and TRBJ2-2, with 8 bases matching TRBD2. With 0 bases clipped from V and 1 base from J, the junction kept 7 bases outside the gene matches. Germline lookup yields CDR1 SGHDN and CDR2 FVKESK. The CDR3 loop spans 18 amino acids. CDR3 region: CASSQDVRGALNTGELFF. In DNA, the CDR3 is TGTGCCAGCAGCCAAGACGTGCGGGGGGCCTTGAACACCGGGGAGCTGTTTTTT. Full variable domain (remainder filled in from reference TRBV14 and TRBJ2-2): EAGVTQFPSHSVIEKGQTVTLRCDPISGHDNLYWYRRVMGKEIKFLLHFVKESKQDESGMPNNRFLAERTGGTYSTLKVQPAELEDSGVYFCASSQDVRGALNTGELFFGEGSRLTVL.

This clone was seen a few times. J is TRBJ2-3 and V is TRBV7-9; 15 bases map to TRBD2. The J segment lost 0 bases and the V segment lost 7 bases, leaving 11 bases of the junction unmatched. The CDR3 sequence is 19 residues long. The V gene's germline CDR1 is SEHNR and CDR2 FQNEAQ (reference sequence). The CDR3 region is CASNVGLAGGRPSTDTQYF. The CDR3 nucleotides read TGTGCCAGCAACGTGGGACTAGCGGGGGGCCGGCCTAGCACAGATACGCAGTATTTT.

This sequence joins TRBV4-1 and TRBJ2-5, with 14 bases identical to TRBD2. V gave up 3 bases and J gave up 7 bases; unmatched junction bases: 7. Germline CDR1 and CDR2: MGHRA and YSYEKL. The CDR3 extends over 16 amino acids. The CDR3 protein is CASSQGTSGGVWTQYF. The CDR3 region has the DNA TGCGCCAGCAGCCAGGGGACTAGCGGGGGCGTCTGGACCCAGTACTTC.

The chain joins TRBV7-8 to TRBJ2-5; TRBD2 aligns across 11 bases. The CDR3 spans 16 residues. Germline V gene data show CDR1 as SGHVS and CDR2 as FQNEAQ. V lost 5 bases to trimming and J lost 5 bases; unmatched junction nucleotides: 10. In nucleotides, the CDR3 is TGTGCCAGCAGCCAAATCCGGACTAGCGGGTCCGAGACCCAGTACTTC. It yields the protein CASSQIRTSGSETQYF.

The CDR3 protein is CAISESRGRGNYGYTF. The CDR3, as DNA: TGTGCCATCAGTGAGTCCCGGGGGCGGGGGAACTATGGCTACACCTTC. This chain connects TRBV10-3 to TRBJ1-2, with a tentative D call TRBD1 (6 bases). With 0 bases removed from V and 2 bases from J, the gap between germline ends came to 13 bases. Germline CDR1 reads ENHRY; CDR2 reads SYGVKD. The CDR3 is 16 amino acids.

The V call is TRBV11-3, the J call TRBJ1-2, with 9 bases lining up with TRBD1. Trimming removed 10 bases from V and 0 bases from J; junction bases left unmatched: 18. CDR3 length equals 18 residues. Looked up from germline, CDR1 is SGHNT and CDR2 is YENEEA. The CDR3: CAIRDRATVNSSNYGYTF. CDR3 DNA: TGTGCCATCAGGGACAGGGCGACCGTGAATTCCTCTAACTATGGCTACACCTTC.

This sequence joins TRBV6-5 and TRBJ2-6, with TRBD2 identical over 11 bases. Germline V gives CDR1 MNHEY, CDR2 SVGAGI. V shed 8 bases and J 4 bases; nucleotides not matched to a gene: 4. The CDR3 extends over 15 amino acids. CDR3 in amino acids: CASETSGAGANVLTF. The CDR3 nucleotides are TGTGCCAGCGAGACTAGCGGGGCCGGGGCCAACGTCCTGACTTTC.

This chain connects TRBV24-1 to TRBJ2-2; 11 bases match TRBD1. The CDR3 totals 16 residues. Trimming removed 3 bases from V and 5 bases from J; junction bases left unmatched: 4. Germline V gives CDR1 KGHDR, CDR2 SFDVKD. The CDR3 DNA reads as TGTGCCACCAGTGATCCGGGACAGGGGGATACCGGGGAGCTGTTTTTT. Amino acid sequence: CATSDPGQGDTGELFF.

This rearrangement joins TRBV9 to TRBJ2-1, with TRBD2 identical over 10 bases. The CDR3 sequence is 15 residues long. The germline CDR1 and CDR2 sequences are SGDLS and YYNGEE. J was trimmed by 10 bases and V by 0 bases; bases with no gene match: 7. The CDR3: CASSVDPSLAGEQFF. In DNA, the CDR3 is TGTGCCAGCAGCGTAGACCCCTCACTAGCGGGGGAGCAGTTCTTC. The full variable domain, completed using reference TRBV9 and TRBJ2-1, is DSGVTQTPKHLITATGQRVTLRCSPRSGDLSVYWYQQSLDQGLQFLIQYYNGEERAKGNILERFSAQQFPDLHSELNLSSLELGDSALYFCASSVDPSLAGEQFFGPGTRLTVL.

The gene calls are TRBV15 and TRBJ2-5; 10 bases agree with TRBD2. Germline V CDR1 and CDR2: LNHNV, YYDKDF (reference sequence). The junction had 10 bases not matched to a gene; V was cut back by 4 bases and J by 5 bases. CDR3 size: 16 residues. Here the CDR3 reads CATSMRLAGAGETQYF. CDR3 sequence (DNA): TGTGCCACCAGCATGCGGCTAGCGGGGGCGGGGGAGACCCAGTACTTC.

This clone was recorded once. The V and J genes are TRBV15 and TRBJ2-5, with 12 bases lining up with TRBD2. Germline trimming cut 8 bases from V and 2 bases from J; bases unmatched to any gene: 15. The CDR3 spans 18 residues. Germline V gene lookup returns CDR1 LNHNV and CDR2 YYDKDF (reference sequence). This chain's CDR3 is CATRDTRLAGDLQETQYF. CDR3 DNA: TGTGCCACCCGAGATACCCGACTAGCGGGGGACCTTCAAGAGACCCAGTACTTC. The full variable domain, with the rest looked up from reference TRBV15 and TRBJ2-5, is DAMVIQNPRYQVTQFGKPVTLSCSQTLNHNVMYWYQQKSSQAPKLLFHYYDKDFNNEADTPDNFQSRRPNTSFCFLDIRSPGLGDTAMYLCATRDTRLAGDLQETQYFGPGTRLLVL.

A few counts support this clone. Sequence at one end of the junction differs from germline and may be a read error. The chain uses TRBV4-1 and TRBJ2-3, with 15 bases aligning to TRBD2. The CDR3 has 15 amino acids. CDR1 is MGHRA and CDR2 is YSYEKL in the germline V gene. This chain's CDR3 is CASSQWTSGGAWLNF. The CDR3 DNA sequence: TGCGCCAGCAGCCAGTGGACTAGCGGGGGGGCCTGGTTAAACTTT.

V is TRBV2 and J is TRBJ1-6; 7 bases agree with TRBD1. The CDR3 totals 16 residues. V trimming: 5 bases; J trimming: 3 bases; junction bases outside the gene matches: 7. From germline, CDR1 is SNHLY and CDR2 FYNNEI. DNA for the CDR3: TGTGCCAGCAGTCTGGAACAGGGGATCTATAATTCACCCCTCCACTTT. It encodes CASSLEQGIYNSPLHF.

The CDR3 loop reads CASSPPTGWGKLFF. CDR3 coding DNA: TGTGCCAGCTCACCACCGACAGGTTGGGGGAAACTGTTTTTT. The chain carries TRBV18 and TRBJ1-4, with a weak D call TRBD1 (6 bases). With 0 bases removed from V and 11 bases from J, the gap between germline ends came to 13 bases. The CDR3 has 14 residues. Germline V gene lookup returns CDR1 KGHSH and CDR2 LQKENI.

The gene calls are TRBV3-1 (or the pseudogene TRBV3-2) and TRBJ1-1; TRBD1 agrees at 9 bases. Germline values: CDR1 LGHDT, CDR2 YNNKEL (reference sequence). The trim removed 7 bases at V and 3 bases at J, leaving 12 bases unmatched. The CDR3 is made up of 16 amino acids. CDR3 sequence reads: CASKEGYRGLDTEAFF. CDR3 coding DNA: TGTGCCAGCAAGGAAGGGTACAGGGGGCTGGACACTGAAGCTTTCTTT.

Comment on this clone: Other DNA sequences from this sample encode an identical CDR3 as well. The J gene is TRBJ1-2, the V gene TRBV29-1, with D possibly matching TRBD1 (6 bases). Germline CDR1 SQVTM, CDR2 ANQGSEA. Deletions cut 0 bases from V and 4 bases from J, with 6 bases between. This CDR3 is 12 amino acids long. The CDR3 nucleotides are TGCAGCGTTGAAGACAGGGGCTATGGCTACACCTTC. Residues: CSVEDRGYGYTF.

V usage is TRBV20-1 and J usage is TRBJ1-4; TRBD1 matches at 7 bases. Unmatched junction bases numbered 2, after V lost 3 bases and J lost 4 bases. CDR3 length equals 13 residues. CDR1 is DFQATT and CDR2 is SNEGSKA in the germline V gene (reference sequence). CDR3 nucleotides: TGCAGTGCTAGTAACAGGGGTAATGAAAAACTGTTTTTT. Protein: CSASNRGNEKLFF.

The chain has TRBV6-5 and TRBJ2-7, with 9 bases fitting TRBD2. Germline trimming cut 7 bases from V and 3 bases from J; bases unmatched to any gene: 7. The CDR3 contains 14 residues. Per germline, CDR1 MNHEY and CDR2 SVGAGI. CDR3 in DNA: TGTGCCAGCATGCGGGGGGGACAATTCTACGAGCAGTACTTC. Residues: CASMRGGQFYEQYF.

The rearrangement links TRBV30 to TRBJ1-6; TRBD1 is a possible D gene (6 bases). The CDR3 is made up of 14 amino acids. Germline CDR1 GTSNPN, CDR2 SVGIG (reference sequence). Trimming pared 5 bases from V and 4 bases from J, leaving 12 bases between. This chain's CDR3 is CAWLPGQYNSPLHF. The CDR3 DNA is TGTGCCTGGCTCCCCGGACAGTATAATTCACCCCTCCACTTT.

This clone occurred once. The rearrangement uses TRBV10-3 and TRBJ2-2, with D tentatively TRBD2 (5 bases). This CDR3 is 15 amino acids long. Trimming cost V 0 bases and J 7 bases, with 12 bases left between them. Looked up from germline, CDR1 is ENHRY and CDR2 is SYGVKD. CDR3 DNA: TGTGCCATCAGTGAGTCGCGGGCAGTTGGCGGGGAGCTGTTTTTT. Amino acids: CAISESRAVGGELFF.

The chain links TRBV10-3 to TRBJ2-5; TRBD1 matches at 8 bases. This CDR3 is 15 amino acids long. V was pared by 2 bases and J by 4 bases, with 6 bases of the junction left unmatched. Per germline, CDR1 ENHRY and CDR2 SYGVKD. CDR3 nucleotide sequence: TGTGCCATCAGTGAGGCAGGGGGCGGGCGAGAGACCCAGTACTTC. Its protein product is CAISEAGGGRETQYF.

Comment on this clone: Distinct nucleotide sequences in the sample also encode this CDR3. In DNA form, the CDR3 reads TGTGCCAGCCGAGACAGGGCCAATTCACCCCTCCACTTT. Protein sequence: CASRDRANSPLHF. The chain links TRBV2 to TRBJ1-6; 7 bases map to TRBD1. The CDR3 is made up of 13 amino acids. The V and J ends lost 8 bases and 7 bases, in that order; junction bases with no gene match: 5. Per the germline V gene, CDR1 is SNHLY and CDR2 is FYNNEI.

This clone is a singleton in its sample. V is TRBV5-1 and J is TRBJ1-2, with TRBD1 matching 9 bases. J gave up 4 bases and V 7 bases, and 11 bases lay outside the gene matches. Germline V gives CDR1 SGHRS, CDR2 YFSETQ. CDR3 size: 15 residues. CDR3 sequence: CASAPGQGSLYGYTF. The CDR3 DNA sequence: TGCGCCAGCGCTCCGGGACAGGGTTCCCTCTATGGCTACACCTTC.